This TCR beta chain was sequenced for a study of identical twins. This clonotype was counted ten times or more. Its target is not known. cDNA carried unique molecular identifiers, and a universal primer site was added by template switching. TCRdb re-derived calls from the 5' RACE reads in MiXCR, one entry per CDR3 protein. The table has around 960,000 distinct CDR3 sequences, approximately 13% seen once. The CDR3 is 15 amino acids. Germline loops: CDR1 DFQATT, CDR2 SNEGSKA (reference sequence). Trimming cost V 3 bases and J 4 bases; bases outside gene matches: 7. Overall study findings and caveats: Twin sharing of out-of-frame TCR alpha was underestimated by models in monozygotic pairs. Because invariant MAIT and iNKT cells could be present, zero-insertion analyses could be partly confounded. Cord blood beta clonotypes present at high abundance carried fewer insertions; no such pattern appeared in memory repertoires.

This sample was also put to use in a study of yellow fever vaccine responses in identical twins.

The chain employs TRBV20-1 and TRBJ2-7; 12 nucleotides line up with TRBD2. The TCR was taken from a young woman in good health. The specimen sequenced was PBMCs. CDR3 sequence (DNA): TGCAGTGCTAGGGACCTAGCGGGAGGGCCGTACGAGCAGTACTTC. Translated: CSARDLAGGPYEQYF.